These 19 T cell receptor beta chains share one sample of origin, sequenced in a study of cytomegalovirus exposure and HLA in healthy donors. This PCR relied on a set of 60 Vbeta primers and 13 Jbeta primers. Clones were sequenced by immunoSEQ multiplex PCR, and TCRdb holds only the in-frame ones, with some missing. The sample records just over 200,000 clones, approximately 80% being singletons. Input material: PBMCs. The receptors here all came from a man aged 50-59 years in good health and CMV-seronegative.

The chain's CDR3 is CASSLLAGGPVNIQYF. The DNA for the CDR3 is TGTGCCAGCAGTTTATTAGCGGGAGGGCCTGTAAACATTCAGTACTTC. The chain couples TRBV28 to TRBJ2-4; 11 bases are shared with TRBD2. V was pared by 1 base and J by 6 bases, with 5 bases of the junction left unmatched. This CDR3 is built from 16 residues. Germline CDR1 is MDHEN and CDR2 is SYDVKM.

The gene calls are TRBV2 and TRBJ1-5, with unresolved D. Germline CDR1 is SNHLY and CDR2 is FYNNEI. The CDR3 consists of 15 residues. Trimming took off 2 bases at V and 0 bases at J, with 8 bases between the two ends. The CDR3 protein is CASSEIGNSNQPQHF. CDR3 sequence (DNA): TGTGCCAGCAGTGAAATCGGGAATAGCAATCAGCCCCAGCATTTT.

This clone showed up just once. V usage is TRBV19 and J usage is TRBJ1-1, with a weak D call TRBD1 (5 bases). Germline assignment: CDR1 LNHDA and CDR2 SQIVND (reference sequence). This CDR3 has 13 residues. Trimming removed 7 bases at V and 6 bases at J, with 15 bases between. The CDR3: CASKQGWASEAFF. The CDR3, as DNA: TGTGCCAGTAAGCAGGGATGGGCCTCTGAAGCTTTCTTT. The full variable domain, its missing parts supplied by reference TRBV19 and TRBJ1-1, is DGGITQSPKYLFRKEGQNVTLSCEQNLNHDAMYWYRQDPGQGLRLIYYSQIVNDFQKGDIAEGYSVSREKKESFPLTVTSAQKNPTAFYLCASKQGWASEAFFGQGTRLTVV.

This chain joins TRBV6-1 and TRBJ1-2; D call uncertain. The V end was cut by 2 bases, the J end by 4 bases, with 8 bases between. CDR1 MNHNS and CDR2 SASEGT come from the germline V gene. The CDR3 runs 13 residues. The CDR3 here is CASSERGTYGYTF. CDR3 DNA sequence: TGTGCCAGCAGTGAACGGGGTACCTATGGCTACACCTTC.

A single count supports this clone. V usage is TRBV28 and J usage is TRBJ1-1, with 8 bases fitting TRBD1. CDR3 length: 16 residues. From germline, CDR1 is MDHEN and CDR2 SYDVKM. The junction had 13 bases not matched to a gene; V was cut back by 5 bases and J by 5 bases. The CDR3 region has the DNA TGTGCCAGCAGTCACCGGACAGGGTGGGGGGGTACTGAAGCTTTCTTT. The encoded protein is CASSHRTGWGGTEAFF.

In this sample, this clone turned up a few times. This chain uses TRBV28 with TRBJ2-1, with no clear D. The germline gives CDR1 MDHEN, CDR2 SYDVKM. V lost 2 bases, J lost 2 bases, and 13 bases lay in between. The CDR3 is 16 residues long. The CDR3 nucleotides read TGTGCCAGCAGTTTAGCGGCTTCCCTACCCTACAATGAGCAGTTCTTC. Translation gives CASSLAASLPYNEQFF.

The chain recombines TRBV28 with TRBJ2-7; D possibly corresponds to TRBD1 (5 bases). There are 12 residues in the CDR3. Per the germline V gene, CDR1 is MDHEN and CDR2 is SYDVKM. Trimming shortened V by 5 bases and J by 4 bases, and 9 bases separated the two germline ends. CDR3 nucleotide sequence: TGTGCCAGCAGTCCGACAGAGTACGAGCAGTACTTC. Translation gives CASSPTEYEQYF. The variable domain in full, with the rest retrieved from reference TRBV28 and TRBJ2-7, is DVKVTQSSRYLVKRTGEKVFLECVQDMDHENMFWYRQDPGLGLRLIYFSYDVKMKEKGDIPEGYSVSREKKERFSLILESASTNQTSMYLCASSPTEYEQYFGPGTRLTVT.

The V gene is TRBV15, the J gene TRBJ2-1; the match to TRBD2 covers 9 bases. The CDR3 consists of 17 residues. Germline trimming cut 0 bases from V and 9 bases from J; bases unmatched to any gene: 12. Germline V gene sequence: CDR1 LNHNV, CDR2 YYDKDF (reference sequence). The CDR3 nucleotides read TGTGCCACCAGCAGAGATTCGGTCTTTAGCGGGAGTATTGAGCAGTTCTTC. This gives the protein CATSRDSVFSGSIEQFF.

This clone was recorded only once. This chain joins TRBV2 and TRBJ1-1; 9 positions agree with TRBD1. Trimming cost V 8 bases and J 1 base; bases outside gene matches: 8. CDR3 size: 15 residues. Germline lookup yields CDR1 SNHLY and CDR2 FYNNEI. CDR3 residues: CASGKMDRGNTEAFF. In DNA, the CDR3 is TGTGCCAGCGGAAAAATGGACAGGGGGAACACTGAAGCTTTCTTT.

This chain uses TRBV2 with TRBJ2-7, with 7 bases identical to TRBD1. V was pared by 2 bases and J by 2 bases, with 6 bases of the junction left unmatched. The germline CDR1 and CDR2 sequences are SNHLY and FYNNEI. This CDR3 comprises 15 residues. Here the CDR3 reads CASSESPGQTYEQYF. Here the CDR3 DNA reads TGTGCCAGCAGTGAATCCCCGGGACAGACCTACGAGCAGTACTTC.

The CDR3 sequence is CSVGTSGLTDTQYF. The CDR3 bases are TGCAGCGTGGGGACTAGCGGGCTCACAGATACGCAGTATTTT. V is TRBV29-1 and J is TRBJ2-3, with 12 bases aligning to TRBD2. The V and J ends lost 6 bases and 2 bases, in that order; junction bases with no gene match: 3. The CDR3 has 14 amino acids. In germline, CDR1 is SQVTM, CDR2 ANQGSEA.

The rearrangement joins TRBV6-5 to TRBJ1-5; the D gene is possibly TRBD1 (5 bases). V lost 5 bases and J lost 4, with 15 bases in between. The CDR3 is 15 residues long. Germline CDR1 and CDR2: MNHEY and SVGAGI. The CDR3 protein is CASSPSRGGNQPQHF. The CDR3 bases are TGTGCCAGCAGTCCCTCCCGGGGGGGGAATCAGCCCCAGCATTTT.

This rearrangement joins TRBV7-6 to TRBJ2-7; 7 nucleotides match TRBD1. V dropped 6 bases and J dropped 4; count of bases not matched to a gene: 3. The CDR3 extends over 12 amino acids. Germline assignment: CDR1 SGHVS and CDR2 FNYEAQ. Here the CDR3 reads CASSSTGYEQYF. As DNA, the CDR3 is TGTGCCAGCAGTTCGACAGGGTACGAGCAGTACTTC.

The chain is built from TRBV7-9 and TRBJ1-1, with 7 bases that match TRBD1. Per germline, CDR1 SEHNR and CDR2 FQNEAQ (reference sequence). The ends lost 0 bases at V and 4 bases at J; junction bases unmatched: 8. This CDR3 has 16 amino acids. CDR3 residues: CASSLAGRGMSTEAFF. The CDR3 coding sequence is TGTGCCAGCAGCTTAGCAGGCAGGGGGATGAGCACTGAAGCTTTCTTT.

This clone was counted between two and nine times. The V gene is TRBV7-2, the J gene TRBJ2-3, with TRBD2 matching 9 bases. With V trimmed by 5 bases and J by 0 bases, 6 bases remained unmatched. Germline V CDR1 and CDR2: SGHTA, FQGNSA. The CDR3 has 16 amino acids. DNA for the CDR3: TGTGCCAGCAGCACATTTAGCGGGAGTAGCACAGATACGCAGTATTTT. Translation gives CASSTFSGSSTDTQYF.

The table lists this clone with a few counts. This sequence joins TRBV14 and TRBJ1-1, with 8 bases lining up with TRBD1. The CDR3 is 13 residues long. The ends lost 6 bases at V and 5 bases at J; junction bases unmatched: 5. Germline V gene data show CDR1 as SGHDN and CDR2 as FVKESK. The DNA for the CDR3 is TGTGCCAGCAGTCGGGACAGGTATACTGAAGCTTTCTTT. Translation: CASSRDRYTEAFF.

The chain uses TRBV12-5 and TRBJ2-2; 9 bases line up with TRBD1. The germline V gene has CDR1 LGHNT and CDR2 FRNRAP. With 5 bases clipped from V and 6 bases from J, the junction kept 13 bases outside the gene matches. CDR3 length equals 17 residues. CDR3 DNA: TGTGCTAGTGGTCTCCTTCAGGGACAGGGAGTAGCCGGGGAGCTGTTTTTT. It encodes CASGLLQGQGVAGELFF. Complete variable domain (other parts from reference TRBV12-5 and TRBJ2-2): DARVTQTPRHKVTEMGQEVTMRCQPILGHNTVFWYRQTMMQGLELLAYFRNRAPLDDSGMPKDRFSAEMPDATLATLKIQPSEPRDSAVYFCASGLLQGQGVAGELFFGEGSRLTVL.

This sequence joins TRBV4-1 and TRBJ2-5, with D perhaps TRBD1 (6 bases). Between the trimmed V and J ends, which lost 2 bases and 2 bases, there was a span of 12 bases. CDR1 MGHRA and CDR2 YSYEKL come from the germline V gene. The CDR3 is 15 amino acids. As DNA, the CDR3 is TGCGCCAGCAGCCAATGGGCAGGGGCACAAGAGACCCAGTACTTC. Translating it yields CASSQWAGAQETQYF.

In regard to this clone: A read error may account for a junction end that differs from germline. The sample has other DNA sequences that encode this CDR3 too. The chain joins TRBV10-3 to TRBJ2-7; 9 bases fit TRBD1. Germline V gives CDR1 ENHRY, CDR2 SYGVKD. The CDR3 contains 14 residues. The CDR3 coding sequence is TGTGCCATCAGAGGGACAGGGAGCTCCTATGAGCAGTACTTC. As protein: CAIRGTGSSYEQYF.